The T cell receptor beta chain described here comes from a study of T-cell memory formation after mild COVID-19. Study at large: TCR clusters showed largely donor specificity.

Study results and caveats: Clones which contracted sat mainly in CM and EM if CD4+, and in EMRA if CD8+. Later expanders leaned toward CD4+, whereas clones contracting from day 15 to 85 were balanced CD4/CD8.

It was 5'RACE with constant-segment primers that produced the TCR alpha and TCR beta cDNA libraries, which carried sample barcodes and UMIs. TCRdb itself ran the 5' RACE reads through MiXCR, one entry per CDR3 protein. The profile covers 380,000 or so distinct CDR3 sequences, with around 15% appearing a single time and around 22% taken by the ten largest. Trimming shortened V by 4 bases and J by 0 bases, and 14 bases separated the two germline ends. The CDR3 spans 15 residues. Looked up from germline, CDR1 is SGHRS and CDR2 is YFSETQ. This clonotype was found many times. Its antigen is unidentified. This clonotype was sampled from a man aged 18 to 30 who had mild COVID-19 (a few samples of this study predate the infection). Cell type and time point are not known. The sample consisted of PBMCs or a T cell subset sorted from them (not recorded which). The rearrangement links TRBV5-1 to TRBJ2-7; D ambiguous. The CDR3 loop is CASSAGLRLSYEQYF. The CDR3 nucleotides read TGCGCCAGCAGCGCCGGGTTAAGGCTCTCCTACGAGCAGTACTTC.